This T cell receptor beta chain was identified during a study of cytomegalovirus exposure and HLA in healthy donors. Findings of the study overall: An analysis was carried out later, and it reportedly showed fewer N-insertions in an Asian-associated ancestry cluster than the approximately 670-donor mean. Information on immune exposure was restricted to one variable (CMV serostatus).

About this clone: What it binds is unknown.

The CDR3 totals 15 residues. Germline CDR1 and CDR2: SGHNT and YYREEE (reference sequence). V dropped 2 bases and J dropped 4; count of bases not matched to a gene: 9. Donors likely had unrecorded immune exposures despite being nominally healthy when sampled. 13 Jbeta primers and 60 Vbeta primers were used for the PCR. The table came from immunoSEQ multiplex PCR; TCRdb's copy has only in-frame clones and leaves some out. In total, the table holds around 160,000 clones. The clonotype was recovered from a woman between 50 and 59 years old in good health and CMV-seronegative. The sample comprised PBMCs. The chain couples TRBV5-4 to TRBJ2-7; 7 nucleotides line up with TRBD2. This chain's CDR3 is CASSFPESGTYEQYF. CDR3 DNA sequence: TGTGCCAGCAGCTTCCCTGAAAGCGGGACTTACGAGCAGTACTTC.